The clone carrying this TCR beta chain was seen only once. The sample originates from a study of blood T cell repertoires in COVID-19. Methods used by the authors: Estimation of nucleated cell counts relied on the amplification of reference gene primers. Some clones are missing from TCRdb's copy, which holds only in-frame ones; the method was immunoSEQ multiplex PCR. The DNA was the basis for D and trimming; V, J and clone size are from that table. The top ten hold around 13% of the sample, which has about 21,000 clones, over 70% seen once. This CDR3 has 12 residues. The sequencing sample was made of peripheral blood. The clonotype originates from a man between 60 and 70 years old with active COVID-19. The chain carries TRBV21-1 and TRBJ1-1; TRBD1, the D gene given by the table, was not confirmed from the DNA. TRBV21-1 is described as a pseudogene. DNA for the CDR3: TGTGCCAGCAGCAAGACAGGCACTGAAGCTTTCTTT. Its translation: CASSKTGTEAFF.